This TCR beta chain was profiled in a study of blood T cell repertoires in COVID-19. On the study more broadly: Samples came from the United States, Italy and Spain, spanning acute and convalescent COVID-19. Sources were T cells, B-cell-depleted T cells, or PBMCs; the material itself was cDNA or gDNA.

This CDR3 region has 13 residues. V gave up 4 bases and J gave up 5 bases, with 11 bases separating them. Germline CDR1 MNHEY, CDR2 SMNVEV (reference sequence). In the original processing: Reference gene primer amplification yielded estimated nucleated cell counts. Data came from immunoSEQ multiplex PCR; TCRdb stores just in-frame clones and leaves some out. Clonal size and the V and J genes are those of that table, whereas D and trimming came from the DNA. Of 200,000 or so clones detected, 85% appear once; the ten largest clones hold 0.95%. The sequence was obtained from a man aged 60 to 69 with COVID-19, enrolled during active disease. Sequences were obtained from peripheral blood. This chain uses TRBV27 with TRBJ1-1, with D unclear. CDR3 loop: CASSYIQRTEAFF. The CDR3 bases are TGTGCCAGCAGTTATATACAGCGGACTGAAGCTTTCTTT.